This is a list of T cell receptor beta chains from one sample in a study of beta chain features in type 1 diabetes. The repertoire was sequenced with immunoSEQ multiplex PCR; TCRdb's copy has only in-frame clones and lacks some. This sample has some 330,000 clones, with approximately 12% found just once. Material: naive CD4+ T cells from blood. These receptors originate from a woman younger than 30 with type 1 diabetes. CDR3s include the opening cysteine and the closing phenylalanine or tryptophan. A D gene is named only where the DNA matches it firmly. For some rows the clone size is stated as once, few or many, or as a class when expanded; others skip it.

clone size,D gene,J gene,V gene,CDR3 DNA,CDR3 protein
.,.,TRBJ2-1,TRBV29-1,TGCAGCGTTGTGGTGGGAGGCCAGGGCAATGAGCAGTTCTTC,CSVVVGGQGNEQFF
few,.,TRBJ2-2,TRBV7-9,TGTGCCAGCAGGCCTAGCACCGGGGAGCTGTTTTTT,CASRPSTGELFF
few,TRBD2,TRBJ2-7,TRBV4-1,TGCGCCAGCAGCCAAGAAGGACTAGCGGATACCTACGAGCAGTACTTC,CASSQEGLADTYEQYF
.,.,TRBJ1-2,TRBV6-5,TGTGCCAGCACCCGCGGGGGACGTGGCTACACCTTC,CASTRGGRGYTF
few,TRBD2,TRBJ2-7,TRBV6-6,TGTGCCAGCAGTCCACCCGGGACTAGCGGTGCCTACGAGCAGTACTTC,CASSPPGTSGAYEQYF
few,.,TRBJ1-2,TRBV4-3,TGCGCCAGCAGAGGGGAAGTGGATGGCTACACCTTC,CASRGEVDGYTF
few,.,TRBJ2-4,TRBV28,TGTGCCAGCAGTCCAGGACAAGGTGACATTCAGTACTTC,CASSPGQGDIQYF
few,TRBD1,TRBJ2-6,TRBV28,TGTGCCAGCGCAGGGACAGGGGTCTCTGGGGCCAACGTCCTGACTTTC,CASAGTGVSGANVLTF
.,.,TRBJ2-1,TRBV15,TGTGCCACCAGCAGAGAGGTGGGCCCCGCCGGTAATGAGCAGTTCTTC,CATSREVGPAGNEQFF
.,TRBD2,TRBJ2-3,TRBV10-3,TGTGCCATCAGTGAGGGGAGGGCCTCAGATACGCAGTATTTT,CAISEGRASDTQYF
few,.,TRBJ1-1,TRBV28,TGTGCCAGCAGCCTTGTCGGTAGCGGGAATGAAGCTTTCTTT,CASSLVGSGNEAFF
few,.,TRBJ2-7,TRBV6-5,TGTGCCAGCAGATCCAGCGGGACAGGTTCCTACGAGCAGTACTTC,CASRSSGTGSYEQYF
once,.,TRBJ1-5,TRBV28,TGTGCCAGCAGGAGTGGACAGATCAATCAGCCCCAGCATTTT,CASRSGQINQPQHF
few,TRBD1,TRBJ1-2,TRBV29-1,TGCAGCGCCGGGACAGTTGGAAACTATGGCTACACCTTC,CSAGTVGNYGYTF
.,.,TRBJ2-5,TRBV5-1,TGCGCCAGCAGCTTGGCAGGGGTTCAAGAGACCCAGTACTTC,CASSLAGVQETQYF
.,.,TRBJ2-3,TRBV5-1,TGCGCCAGCACCGACGGGTTTCAGACCGATACGCAGTATTTT,CASTDGFQTDTQYF
few,TRBD1,TRBJ1-2,TRBV9,TGTGCCAGCAGCCCGGGGACAGCTTCCCGCTACACCTTC,CASSPGTASRYTF
.,TRBD1,TRBJ1-5,TRBV5-6,TGTGCCAGCAGCCGGGGCCCCAGGGGGAATCAGCCCCAGCATTTT,CASSRGPRGNQPQHF
few,.,TRBJ2-7,TRBV30,TGTGCCTGGAGTGTACTATGGGAGCAGTACTTC,CAWSVLWEQYF
few,.,TRBJ1-5,TRBV5-6,TGTGCCAGCAGCCCGAGTGGGGGGCAGCCCCAGCATTTT,CASSPSGGQPQHF
.,.,TRBJ2-7,TRBV10-3,TGTGCCATCAACGAGGGCCGGGAAGAGCAGTACTTC,CAINEGREEQYF
few,.,TRBJ2-7,TRBV2,TGTGCCAGCAGTGGCTCGGTCGGGATCAACGAGCAGTACTTC,CASSGSVGINEQYF
few,TRBD2,TRBJ2-7,TRBV4-2,TGTGCCAGCAGCGTACTCGGGGGGTCCGACTCCTACGAGCAGTACTTC,CASSVLGGSDSYEQYF
.,.,TRBJ1-2,TRBV25-1,TGTGCCAGCAGCCAGGGCTATGGCTACACCTTC,CASSQGYGYTF
.,.,TRBJ2-1,TRBV13,TGTGCCAGCAGCTTAGGCCCCTCAGATGAGCAGTTCTTC,CASSLGPSDEQFF
.,.,TRBJ2-5,TRBV14,TGTGCCAGCAGACAAACGGGAGAGGGGGAGACCCAGTACTTC,CASRQTGEGETQYF